This T cell receptor (beta chain) was captured in a study of T cells after yellow fever vaccination. Germline CDR1 is MNHNS and CDR2 is SASEGT. The length of the CDR3 is 10 residues. V lost 10 bases and J lost 3, with 7 bases in between. Each CDR3 protein gets one entry after TCRdb re-called the 5' RACE reads with MiXCR. Of approximately 580,000 distinct CDR3 sequences listed, about 17% are singletons. The chain employs TRBV6-1 and TRBJ2-7; D unclear. Sequenced here: PBMCs, sampled 5 to 6 days after the first yellow fever vaccination. The receptor's source is a man younger than 30 who received the YFV17D yellow fever vaccine. The CDR3 reads CATLYYEQYF. For the CDR3, the DNA is TGTGCCACCCTATACTACGAGCAGTACTTC.